This T cell receptor beta chain was recorded in a study of response to subunit inactivated influenza vaccine (dated by TCRdb to 2016 to 2019). With respect to the entire study: The study used deep quantitative T cell receptor repertoire profiling to track responses to a trivalent subunit inactivated influenza vaccine.

As regards this clonotype: The antigen this receptor binds is unknown. Base qualities are not provided; no much larger clone lies one nucleotide away.

The study at large found these results: According to the authors, only a limited number of new T cells may be recruited by each seasonal influenza vaccination.

Unmatched junction bases come to 13, with V trimmed by 7 bases and J by 7 bases. The CDR3 runs 16 amino acids, cysteine and phenylalanine included. Only the CDR3 portion is preserved as DNA: 48 bases, with reading frame beginning at the first base. Receptor libraries were prepared by RT-PCR. Instrument used: Illumina HiSeq 2500. TCRdb handled the public reads itself, with Q25 trimming in fastp and clone calling in MiXCR, and kept productive beta chains. Rows with a matching CDR3 protein are joined into one entry that keeps the most common DNA and genes. The sample profile shows about 500,000 distinct CDR3 sequences; approximately 15% of them were found once. The ten biggest clones cover roughly 3.1% of the sample.

The sample in question was CD4+ T cells sorted from PBMCs, obtained around 25 months after vaccination. The chain links TRBV12-3 or TRBV12-4 with TRBJ1-4, with 9 bases in between that match TRBD1. The TCR sequence derives from a man aged 45 to 70 who received an inactivated influenza vaccine. Donor details come from another sample of the same person, matched by shared clones. The CDR3 protein is CASTLGQGEGREKLFF. Here is the DNA: TGTGCCAGCACTTTGGGACAGGGCGAAGGTCGTGAAAAACTGTTTTTT.